Described below is a single T cell receptor (beta chain) sequence and its context. No antigen is known for it. The sample originates from a study of T cell repertoires in cytomegalovirus infection. The V segment lost 5 bases and the J segment 3 bases; nucleotides outside the gene matches: 6. Germline-derived CDR1 and CDR2 are SGHTA and FQGTGA. This CDR3 has 15 amino acids. TCRdb re-analysed the reads in MiXCR, keeping a single row per CDR3 protein. The repertoire consists of over 45,000 distinct CDR3 sequences, with around 18% occurring once and the leading ten covering about 30%. The sample in question was CD8+ T cells from cultured PBMCs, obtained from culture after CMV antigen stimulation. The chain carries TRBV7-3 and TRBJ2-3; 9 positions agree with TRBD1. The clonotype originates from a human donor in good health (CMV status not recorded). Some clones in this sample may be carry-over from other donors' samples. The CDR3 DNA is TGTGCCAGCAGCGTCGGGACAGGGTGGACAGATACGCAGTATTTT. It yields the protein CASSVGTGWTDTQYF.